This T cell receptor beta chain came from a study of blood T cells in healthy people across ages. Next came a second PCR, run for roughly 6 to 11 cycles, which used a sample-barcoded 5' primer along with a J-beta primer mix. TCRdb independently ran MiXCR on the 5' RACE reads; one entry per CDR3 protein. The top ten hold 8% to 10% of the sample, which has more than 600,000 distinct CDR3 sequences, just under 25% seen once. The study's findings and limits: A strong correlation was found between TCR beta diversity and the percentage of naive T cells.

For this clonotype: What it binds is not known.

The CDR3 totals 14 residues. These data are also associated with another study on T cells of mothers and their children. That source adds: A few mothers and their six children, all healthy Caucasians, donated. Evidence of persistent microchimeric T cell clones was absent.

The sequence was obtained from a boy younger than 18 in good health. V is TRBV21-1 and J is TRBJ2-4. TRBV21-1 is classified as a pseudogene. The sample comprised blood. The CDR3 loop is CASSKACAKNIQYF. The CDR3 coding sequence is TGTGCCAGCAGCAAAGCTTGTGCCAAAAACATTCAGTACTTC.